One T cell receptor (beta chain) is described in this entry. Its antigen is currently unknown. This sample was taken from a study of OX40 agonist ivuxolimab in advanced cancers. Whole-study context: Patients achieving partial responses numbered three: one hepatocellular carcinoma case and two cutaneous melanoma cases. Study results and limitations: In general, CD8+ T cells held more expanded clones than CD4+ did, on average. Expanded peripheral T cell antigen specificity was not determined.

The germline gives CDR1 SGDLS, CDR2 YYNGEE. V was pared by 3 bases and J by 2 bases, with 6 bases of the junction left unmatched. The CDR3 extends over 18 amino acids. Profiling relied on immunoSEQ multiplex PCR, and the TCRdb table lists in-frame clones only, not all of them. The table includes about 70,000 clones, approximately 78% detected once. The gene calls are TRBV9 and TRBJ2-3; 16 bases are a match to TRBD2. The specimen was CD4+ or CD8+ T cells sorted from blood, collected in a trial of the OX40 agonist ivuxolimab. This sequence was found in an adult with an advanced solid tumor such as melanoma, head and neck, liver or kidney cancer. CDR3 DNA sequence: TGTGCCAGCAGCGACGGGACTAGCGGGGGGGCCAACACAGATACGCAGTATTTT. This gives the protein CASSDGTSGGANTDTQYF.